The next 5 T cell receptor beta chains were all read from a single sample in a study of T cells after yellow fever vaccination. TCRdb used MiXCR to reprocess the 5' RACE reads, holding one entry per CDR3 protein. The table lists approximately 93,000 distinct CDR3 sequences, 5.8% of them singletons. The source material was CD8+ T cells sorted from PBMCs, sampled 10 days after the yellow fever booster vaccination. These receptors all stem from a man between 18 and 35 years old who received the YFV17D yellow fever vaccine.

This chain uses TRBV10-3 with TRBJ2-2; tentative D call: TRBD1 (5 bases). CDR1 ENHRY and CDR2 SYGVKD come from the germline V gene. V lost 9 bases and J lost 2, with 16 bases in between. The CDR3 runs 15 residues. Here the CDR3 reads CAIPHDRDNTGELFF. In nucleotides, the CDR3 is TGTGCCATTCCTCACGACAGAGACAACACCGGGGAGCTGTTTTTT.

This clonotype was found many times. The chain combines TRBV4-3 with TRBJ2-6; the D gene is possibly TRBD2 (5 bases). In germline, CDR1 is LGHNA, CDR2 YSLEER. There are 16 residues in the CDR3. Trimming removed 2 bases at V and 0 bases at J, with 8 bases between. CDR3 loop: CASSQPEGSGANVLTF. Written as DNA, the CDR3 is TGCGCCAGCAGCCAACCCGAGGGCTCTGGGGCCAACGTCCTGACTTTC.

In this sample, this clonotype turned up a few times. The J gene is TRBJ1-1, the V gene TRBV4-3; maybe TRBD1 (6 bases). With 0 bases removed from V and 0 bases from J, the gap between germline ends came to 17 bases. The CDR3 totals 18 residues. Germline values: CDR1 LGHNA, CDR2 YSLEER. CDR3: CASSQDRMDSLVNTEAFF. CDR3 in DNA: TGCGCCAGCAGCCAAGATAGAATGGACAGTCTGGTGAACACTGAAGCTTTCTTT.

J is TRBJ2-1 and V is TRBV5-4; tentatively, D is TRBD2 (7 bases). There are 15 residues in the CDR3. Trimming removed 2 bases from V and 4 bases from J, with 13 bases in between. In germline, CDR1 is SGHNT, CDR2 YYREEE (reference sequence). DNA for the CDR3: TGTGCCAGCAGCTTTAGGGGGGGCGTTTACAATGAGCAGTTCTTC. Translating it yields CASSFRGGVYNEQFF.

Worth noting for this clonotype: An end of the junction does not agree with germline; a read error may underlie this. V and J are TRBV27 and TRBJ2-4; TRBD2 might be the D (6 bases). The CDR3 has 13 residues. Germline loops: CDR1 MNHEY, CDR2 SMNVEV (reference sequence). CDR3 DNA sequence: TGTGCCAGCAGTTTATCGCGGGGAAACATTCAGTATTTC. It is translated as CASSLSRGNIQYF.